This T cell receptor beta chain was recorded in a study of blood T cell repertoires in COVID-19. Trimming left V 0 bases short and J 5 bases short, with 5 bases between. Germline V lookup: CDR1 LGHNA, CDR2 YNFKEQ. The CDR3 is made up of 13 amino acids. In regard to this clone: Other nucleotide sequences from this sample produce the same CDR3.

Profiling relied on immunoSEQ multiplex PCR, and the TCRdb table lists in-frame clones only, not all of them. Of approximately 290,000 clones in the sample, approximately 84% were seen once. The sample comprised peripheral blood. This TCR came from a person between 70 and 80 years old with COVID-19, enrolled during active disease. V usage is TRBV4-2 and J usage is TRBJ2-1; D remains ambiguous. CDR3 region: CASSQDTNNEQFF. CDR3 nucleotide sequence: TGTGCCAGCAGCCAAGATACTAACAATGAGCAGTTCTTC.